This entry lists 9 T cell receptor beta chains sequenced from one sample in a study of CD8+CD57+ T cells in acquired aplastic anemia. Template material for TCR beta VDJ and CDR3 profiling consisted of genomic DNA. TCRdb redid the calling of the reads with MiXCR, one entry per CDR3 protein. The sample records about 400,000 distinct CDR3 sequences, about 70% being singletons. Source material: sorted CD4+, CD8+, or CD8+CD57+ T cells (not recorded which) from PBMCs. Receptors were obtained from a human donor in good health, serving as a control.

Only one count was recorded for this clonotype. Compared with germline, one end of the junction differs, possibly owing to a read error. This chain joins TRBV7-8 and TRBJ1-6; possibly TRBD1 for D (6 bases). CDR3 length: 16 residues. Germline values: CDR1 SGHVS, CDR2 FQNEAQ. As DNA, the CDR3 is TGTGCCACCAGCCGCGACAGGAGCTCCTATAATTTCCCCCTCCACTTT. Translated, it gives CATSRDRSSYNFPLHF.

There are many counts of this clonotype. The junction departs from the called germline gene at one end, perhaps through a read error. This chain connects TRBV5-1 to TRBJ2-6; D is perhaps TRBD1 or TRBD2 (6 bases each). Germline values: CDR1 SGHRS, CDR2 YFSETQ. This CDR3 is 15 amino acids long. CDR3: CASSLGGSGANVLTF. The DNA for the CDR3 is TGTGCCAGCAGCTTAGGGGGGTCTGGGGCCAACGTCCTGACTTTC.

This clonotype was found once. The genes are TRBV7-8 and TRBJ1-2; unclear D gene. Germline-derived CDR1 and CDR2 are SGHVS and FQNEAQ. V was clipped by 5 bases and J by 5 bases, with 27 bases between them. CDR3 length: 18 residues. CDR3 in DNA: TGTGCCAGCAGCGTACGAAGAGAGTCCTACAATGAGCAGTATGGCTACACCTTC. It yields the protein CASSVRRESYNEQYGYTF.

This clonotype appeared many times. The chain recombines TRBV20-1 with TRBJ1-1; D perhaps matches TRBD1 (6 bases). V dropped 7 bases and J dropped 1 base, with 13 bases sitting between them. CDR3 length: 13 amino acids. Germline CDR1 and CDR2: DFQATT and SNEGSKA (reference sequence). This CDR3 is CSVSRGRNTEAFF. Here the CDR3 DNA reads TGCAGTGTTAGTCGGGGGCGGAACACTGAAGCTTTCTTT.

This clonotype came up many times. The rearrangement links TRBV6-6 to TRBJ1-6; a possible D gene is TRBD1 (6 bases). This CDR3 spans 15 amino acids. V lost 7 bases to trimming and J lost 5 bases, with 15 bases between them. Germline V CDR1 and CDR2: MNHNY, SVGAGI (reference sequence). The CDR3 is CASILNRVNNSPLHF. The DNA for the CDR3 is TGTGCCAGCATCCTTAACAGGGTTAATAATTCACCCCTCCACTTT.

This clonotype was seen repeatedly, ten times or more. V and J are TRBV6-1 and TRBJ2-5; D is tentatively TRBD1 or TRBD2 (5 bases each). The V and J ends lost 2 bases and 4 bases respectively, with 8 bases between them. The CDR3 sequence is 13 residues long. Germline V lookup: CDR1 MNHNS, CDR2 SASEGT. The CDR3 sequence: CASSEPGRETQYF. The CDR3 nucleotides read TGTGCCAGCAGTGAACCAGGGAGAGAGACCCAGTACTTC.

On this clonotype itself: This likely comes from a read error, as the CDR3 has no conserved phenylalanine or tryptophan at its end. The DNA is omitted, as the CDR3 cannot be located on it reliably, and the CDR3 follows TCRdb's listing. The rearrangement links TRBV7-6 to TRBJ1-2. Counting both end residues, the CDR3 totals 13 amino acids. The germline gives CDR1 SGHVS, CDR2 FNYEAQ. CDR3 residues: CASSMPGGDSPLH.

Notes on this clonotype: This may be a read error, as it is one base from a much larger clone. This is likely a read error, given that the CDR3 carries no conserved phenylalanine or tryptophan at its end. This chain connects TRBV3-1 to TRBJ1-5, with no clear D. CDR3 length: 15 residues. Germline loops: CDR1 LGHDT, CDR2 YNNKEL (reference sequence). The V end was cut by 0 bases, the J end by 0 bases, with 6 bases between. The CDR3 here is CASSQDAVSNQPQHL. The CDR3 coding sequence is TGTGCCAGCAGCCAAGATGCCGTTAGCAATCAGCCCCAGCATCTT.

This sequence joins TRBV11-1 and TRBJ2-1; maybe TRBD1 (5 bases). Germline CDR1 SGHAT, CDR2 FQDESV (reference sequence). This CDR3 is built from 15 residues. V was trimmed by 5 bases and J by 6 bases, leaving 17 bases between them. The CDR3 here is CASSPGQGAVNEQFF. CDR3 coding DNA: TGTGCCAGCAGCCCCGGGCAGGGTGCGGTCAATGAGCAGTTCTTC. The complete variable domain, with remaining parts taken from reference TRBV11-1 and TRBJ2-1, reads EAEVAQSPRYKITEKSQAVAFWCDPISGHATLYWYRQILGQGPELLVQFQDESVVDDSQLPKDRFSAERLKGVDSTLKIQPAELGDSAMYLCASSPGQGAVNEQFFGPGTRLTVL.